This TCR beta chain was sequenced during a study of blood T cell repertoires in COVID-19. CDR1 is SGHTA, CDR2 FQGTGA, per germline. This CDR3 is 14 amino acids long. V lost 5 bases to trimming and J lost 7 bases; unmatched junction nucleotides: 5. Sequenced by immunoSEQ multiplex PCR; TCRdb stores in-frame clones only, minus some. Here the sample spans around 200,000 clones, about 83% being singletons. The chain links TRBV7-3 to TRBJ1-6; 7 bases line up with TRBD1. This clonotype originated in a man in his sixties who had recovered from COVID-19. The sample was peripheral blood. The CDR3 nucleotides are TGTGCCAGCAGCCCCGGGACAGCAAATTCACCCCTCCACTTT. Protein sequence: CASSPGTANSPLHF.